The 26 T cell receptor beta chains in this list originate from one sample, sequenced in a study of Graves' ophthalmopathy and Graves' hyperthyroidism. Amplification from RNA transcripts yielded the TCR beta CDR3 regions. HTBI primers were used in a first-round RT-PCR, which preceded a second-round multiplex PCR. MiXCR, run by TCRdb on the multiplex PCR reads, gives a single entry per CDR3 protein. The table includes about 400,000 distinct CDR3 sequences, approximately 16% detected once. The sample was peripheral blood. The receptors come from a woman under 30 with Graves' ophthalmopathy.

This clonotype was counted many times. The chain employs TRBV18 and TRBJ1-1, with TRBD1 identical over 7 bases. V shed 3 bases, J shed 2 bases, and the junction held 9 bases outside the gene matches. This CDR3 contains 16 residues. CDR1 is KGHSH, CDR2 LQKENI, per germline. The DNA for the CDR3 is TGTGCCAGCTCACCCAGGGGACAGAGGGCCAACACTGAAGCTTTCTTT. It encodes CASSPRGQRANTEAFF.

This clonotype has ten or more counts. The chain is built from TRBV7-8 and TRBJ2-5, with 8 bases lining up with TRBD2. Trimming removed 3 bases from V and 4 bases from J; junction bases left unmatched: 7. In germline, CDR1 is SGHVS, CDR2 FQNEAQ. The CDR3 loop spans 15 amino acids. CDR3: CASSFQREIGETQYF. CDR3 sequence (DNA): TGTGCCAGCAGCTTCCAGCGGGAGATTGGAGAGACCCAGTACTTC.

In its sample, this clonotype was seen many times. J is TRBJ1-2 and V is TRBV9, with TRBD1 identical over 7 bases. Trimming at V came to 3 bases and at J to 1 base, leaving 6 bases not matched to a gene. The CDR3 contains 15 residues. Germline CDR1 and CDR2: SGDLS and YYNGEE. Here the CDR3 DNA reads TGTGCCAGCAGCGCAACAGGGGCCTTTAACTATGGCTACACCTTC. Protein sequence: CASSATGAFNYGYTF.

This clonotype occurred many times. V and J are TRBV10-3 and TRBJ1-2; D perhaps matches TRBD1 (6 bases). The CDR3 has 13 amino acids. V dropped 10 bases and J dropped 8 bases, with 20 bases sitting between them. The germline CDR1 and CDR2 sequences are ENHRY and SYGVKD. The CDR3 loop reads CATRTLGAHGYTF. The CDR3, as DNA: TGTGCCACCCGAACTCTGGGGGCCCACGGCTACACCTTC.

This clonotype has at least ten counts. This may be a read error, as it is one base from a much larger clone. In this CDR3 the conserved last residue, phenylalanine or tryptophan, is missing, so a read error is likely. The chain employs TRBV10-3 and TRBJ1-2; D perhaps matches TRBD1 (6 bases). Germline-derived CDR1 and CDR2 are ENHRY and SYGVKD. Trimming removed 11 bases from V and 0 bases from J, with 16 bases in between. This CDR3 contains 14 residues. The CDR3 reads CAADSGAANYGYTL. The CDR3 nucleotides are TGTGCCGCAGATTCAGGGGCGGCTAACTATGGCTACACCTTA.

This clonotype was observed many times. This chain joins TRBV9 and TRBJ1-6; possible D gene TRBD1, 6 bases. The V and J ends lost 4 bases and 6 bases respectively, with 8 bases between them. Germline values: CDR1 SGDLS, CDR2 YYNGEE. The CDR3 is 13 amino acids. This CDR3 is CASSRTANSPLHF. The CDR3 DNA reads as TGTGCCAGCAGCCGGACAGCTAATTCACCCCTCCACTTT.

V and J are TRBV6-2 or TRBV6-3 and TRBJ1-1; no reliable D call. The CDR3 loop spans 12 amino acids. Germline-derived CDR1 and CDR2 are MNHEY and SVGEGT. Deletions cut 6 bases from V and 5 bases from J, with 10 bases between. CDR3 nucleotides: TGTGCCAGCAGAACCCAGAGAACTGAAGCTTTCTTT. Protein: CASRTQRTEAFF.

This clonotype showed up many times. The chain links TRBV6-1 to TRBJ2-7, with 7 bases matching TRBD2. Germline lookup yields CDR1 MNHNS and CDR2 SASEGT. Trimming removed 6 bases from V and 3 bases from J; junction bases left unmatched: 8. The CDR3 sequence is 14 residues long. CDR3 protein: CASSTGTISYEQYF. CDR3 sequence (DNA): TGTGCCAGCAGCACCGGGACTATAAGCTACGAGCAGTACTTC.

The count of this clonotype is one. J is TRBJ2-5 and V is TRBV6-5; D is unresolved. The CDR3 totals 15 residues. Trimming cost V 3 bases and J 4 bases, with 15 bases left between them. The germline gives CDR1 MNHEY, CDR2 SVGAGI. CDR3 nucleotides: TGTGCCAGCAGTTATGACGGATGGGCAAGAGAGACCCAGTACTTC. It specifies CASSYDGWARETQYF.

There are many counts of this clonotype. This chain joins TRBV19 and TRBJ1-2; D is uncertain. The germline V gene has CDR1 LNHDA and CDR2 SQIVND (reference sequence). This CDR3 is built from 15 residues. V was clipped by 6 bases and J by 0 bases, with 14 bases between them. The CDR3 spells CASSPGRLANYGYTF. In DNA form, the CDR3 reads TGTGCCAGTAGCCCCGGTCGGTTAGCTAACTATGGCTACACCTTC.

This sequence joins TRBV28 and TRBJ1-2, with 9 bases aligning to TRBD1. Germline V gives CDR1 MDHEN, CDR2 SYDVKM. V was pared by 4 bases and J by 6 bases, with 9 bases of the junction left unmatched. The CDR3 totals 15 residues. The CDR3, as DNA: TGTGCCAGCAGTTCCTCCGGGACAGGGAAGGATGGCTACACCTTC. Amino acid sequence: CASSSSGTGKDGYTF.

This clonotype was counted at least ten times. The V call is TRBV12-3 or TRBV12-4, the J call TRBJ1-1, with D perhaps TRBD1 (5 bases). The length of the CDR3 is 14 residues. V dropped 3 bases and J dropped 5 bases, with 13 bases sitting between them. The chain's CDR3 is CASSFGGGGTEAFF. CDR3 coding DNA: TGTGCCAGCAGTTTCGGGGGGGGAGGGACTGAAGCTTTCTTT.

This clonotype was seen at least ten times. V and J are TRBV29-1 and TRBJ2-5; D is undetermined. The V and J ends lost 4 bases and 2 bases respectively, with 17 bases between them. The CDR3 is made up of 15 amino acids. Per germline, CDR1 SQVTM and CDR2 ANQGSEA. The CDR3 is CSVVGRAGTQETQYF. The CDR3 region has the DNA TGCAGCGTTGTAGGAAGGGCAGGAACTCAAGAGACCCAGTACTTC.

The V call is TRBV6-1, the J call TRBJ2-7; 8 bases are shared with TRBD2. Germline assignment: CDR1 MNHNS and CDR2 SASEGT. The CDR3 covers 15 residues. V dropped 7 bases and J dropped 5; count of bases not matched to a gene: 13. This CDR3 reads CASTLQSRGVNEQYF. For the CDR3, the DNA is TGTGCCAGCACTCTTCAATCGCGGGGGGTCAACGAGCAGTACTTC.

This clonotype was counted many times. The chain recombines TRBV28 with TRBJ1-5; TRBD1 is a possible D gene (6 bases). The CDR3 spans 15 residues. Germline CDR1 is MDHEN and CDR2 is SYDVKM. V lost 7 bases and J lost 3, with 16 bases in between. The CDR3 region has the DNA TGTGCCAGCAACCTGGTATGGGGGGCCAATCAGCCCCAGCATTTT. Translated, it gives CASNLVWGANQPQHF.

This clonotype came up many times. The genes are TRBV30 and TRBJ1-3; D might be TRBD1 (5 bases). The V and J ends lost 4 bases and 0 bases respectively, with 13 bases between them. Germline V gene sequence: CDR1 GTSNPN, CDR2 SVGIG (reference sequence). This CDR3 is built from 15 residues. This CDR3 reads CAWTPGTFSGNTIYF. CDR3 nucleotide sequence: TGTGCCTGGACGCCTGGGACGTTCTCTGGAAACACCATATATTTT.

At least ten counts were recorded for this clonotype. This sequence joins TRBV19 and TRBJ1-5, with 9 nucleotides matching TRBD1. Unmatched junction bases numbered 6, after V lost 1 base and J lost 5 bases. This CDR3 region has 16 residues. In germline, CDR1 is LNHDA, CDR2 SQIVND (reference sequence). CDR3 sequence: CASSIAAGTGYQPQHF. The CDR3 coding sequence is TGTGCCAGTAGTATAGCGGCCGGGACAGGGTATCAGCCCCAGCATTTT.

In its sample, this clonotype was seen many times. The chain combines TRBV6-1 with TRBJ1-1, with a weak D call TRBD1 (6 bases). Germline CDR1 reads MNHNS; CDR2 reads SASEGT. The CDR3 extends over 17 amino acids. The ends were cut back, 5 bases at V and 1 base at J, with 20 bases in the middle. In nucleotides, the CDR3 is TGTGCCAGCAGTCGGCCCGCTTCAGGGGCCCAGAACACTGAAGCTTTCTTT. Translated: CASSRPASGAQNTEAFF.

This clonotype was seen many times. The chain combines TRBV12-3 or TRBV12-4 with TRBJ2-7; TRBD2 matches at 12 bases. J gave up 2 bases and V 6 bases, and 5 bases lay outside the gene matches. The CDR3 is made up of 15 amino acids. CDR3 amino acids: CASSTTSGGPYEQYF. The DNA for the CDR3 is TGTGCCAGCAGCACGACTAGCGGGGGTCCCTACGAGCAGTACTTC.

The sample holds many counts of this clonotype. This rearrangement joins TRBV11-2 to TRBJ1-1; a possible D gene is TRBD1 (5 bases). Trimming pared 7 bases from V and 4 bases from J, leaving 13 bases between. This CDR3 region has 13 residues. From germline, CDR1 is SGHAT and CDR2 FQNNGV. The CDR3, as DNA: TGTGCCAGCACCCGGTACGGGGGCACTGAAGCTTTCTTT. Translation: CASTRYGGTEAFF.

At least ten counts were recorded for this clonotype. In nucleotides, the CDR3 is TGTGCCAGCAGTCCCCAAAAGGGCTCCTACGAGCAGTACTTC. Its translation: CASSPQKGSYEQYF. The chain has TRBV12-3 or TRBV12-4 and TRBJ2-7, with no clear D. The CDR3 has 14 residues. Trimming took off 5 bases at V and 0 bases at J, with 11 bases between the two ends.

The rearrangement links TRBV19 to TRBJ2-7, with 8 bases fitting TRBD1. CDR1 LNHDA and CDR2 SQIVND come from the germline V gene (reference sequence). This CDR3 has 15 amino acids. The J segment lost 3 bases and the V segment lost 3 bases, leaving 7 bases of the junction unmatched. The CDR3 DNA is TGTGCCAGTAGTATCCAGGGGGCGGGCCTCTACGAGCAGTACTTC. Translated: CASSIQGAGLYEQYF.

In its sample, this clonotype was seen many times. The V and J genes are TRBV6-2 or TRBV6-3 and TRBJ1-5, with D perhaps TRBD1 (6 bases). Trimming pared 10 bases from V and 6 bases from J, leaving 16 bases between. Germline lookup yields CDR1 MNHEY and CDR2 SVGEGT. The CDR3 length is 13 residues. CDR3 in amino acids: CANRWGLRQPQHF. In DNA, the CDR3 is TGTGCCAACCGGTGGGGGCTTCGTCAGCCCCAGCATTTT.

This clonotype was counted many times. The chain couples TRBV6-5 to TRBJ2-2, with 8 bases that match TRBD2. CDR3 size: 13 residues. V lost 7 bases and J lost 4; bases outside the gene matches: 2. From germline, CDR1 is MNHEY and CDR2 SVGAGI. In DNA form, the CDR3 reads TGTGCCAGCATTACTAGCGGCACCGGGGAGCTGTTTTTT. It specifies CASITSGTGELFF.

The chain couples TRBV30 to TRBJ1-3, with 7 positions matching TRBD1. The ends lost 2 bases at V and 3 bases at J; junction bases unmatched: 7. Germline V CDR1 and CDR2: GTSNPN, SVGIG (reference sequence). This CDR3 contains 15 residues. The CDR3: CAWSYTTGFGNTIYF. In DNA, the CDR3 is TGTGCCTGGAGTTATACGACAGGGTTTGGAAACACCATATATTTT.

This clonotype was detected ten times or more. V usage is TRBV6-1 and J usage is TRBJ2-5; D not certain. The germline V gene has CDR1 MNHNS and CDR2 SASEGT. This CDR3 contains 17 residues. The V end lost 2 bases, the J end lost 4 bases, and 20 bases lay between the germline ends. In DNA, the CDR3 is TGTGCCAGCAGTGAATTCTCCCCACAAGCGTACGGAGAGACCCAGTACTTC. Translated: CASSEFSPQAYGETQYF.